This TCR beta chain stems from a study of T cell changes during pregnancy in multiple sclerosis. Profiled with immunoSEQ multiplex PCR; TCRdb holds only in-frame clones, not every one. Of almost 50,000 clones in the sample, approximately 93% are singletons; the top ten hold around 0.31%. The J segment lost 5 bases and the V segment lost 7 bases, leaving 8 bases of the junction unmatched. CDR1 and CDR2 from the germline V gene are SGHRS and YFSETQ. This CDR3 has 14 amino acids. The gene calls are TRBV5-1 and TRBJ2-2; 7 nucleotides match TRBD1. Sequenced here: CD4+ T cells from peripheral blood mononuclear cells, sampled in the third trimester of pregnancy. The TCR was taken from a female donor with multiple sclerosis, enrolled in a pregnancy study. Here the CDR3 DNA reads TGCGCCAGCGAACCAGGGGGACAAACCGGGGAGCTGTTTTTT. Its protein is CASEPGGQTGELFF.